This passage covers 8 T cell receptor beta chains from one sample sequenced in a study of cytomegalovirus exposure and HLA in healthy donors. Researchers ran the PCR with 60 Vbeta and 13 Jbeta primers. Profiled with immunoSEQ multiplex PCR; TCRdb holds only in-frame clones, not every one. The repertoire holds approximately 210,000 clones, 60% to 80% seen once, with approximately 1.8% in the top ten. The sequencing sample was made of PBMCs. The source of these receptors is a male donor in good health and CMV-seronegative.

The rearrangement uses TRBV28 and TRBJ1-2; D remains ambiguous. Trimming left V 5 bases short and J 4 bases short, with 11 bases between. The germline V gene has CDR1 MDHEN and CDR2 SYDVKM. This CDR3 has 13 amino acids. CDR3 in DNA: TGTGCCAGCAGTACCTCCCCGGGCTATGGCTACACCTTC. Residues: CASSTSPGYGYTF.

The chain carries TRBV7-8 and TRBJ1-4; TRBD1 matches at 7 bases. From germline, CDR1 is SGHVS and CDR2 FQNEAQ. The CDR3 covers 14 residues. V trimming: 5 bases; J trimming: 3 bases; junction bases outside the gene matches: 3. The CDR3 sequence: CASSHRGPNEKLFF. The CDR3 DNA follows: TGTGCCAGCAGCCACAGGGGCCCTAATGAAAAACTGTTTTTT.

This clone showed up just a few times. The chain couples TRBV2 to TRBJ2-7; 7 positions agree with TRBD1. V shed 6 bases and J 6 bases; nucleotides not matched to a gene: 8. This CDR3 spans 13 amino acids. Germline V gene data show CDR1 as SNHLY and CDR2 as FYNNEI. The DNA of the CDR3 is TGTGCCAGCAGCCGGGACAGTGGGGGCGAGCAGTACTTC. Translated: CASSRDSGGEQYF.

V and J are TRBV18 and TRBJ1-1, with TRBD1 as a possible D gene (5 bases). CDR3 length: 15 residues. Germline V gene lookup returns CDR1 KGHSH and CDR2 LQKENI. The V gene lost 2 bases and the J gene lost 6 bases, with 16 bases spanning the gap. In DNA form, the CDR3 reads TGTGCCAGCTCACCAGGGGCGACTCTTAGCCCTGAAGCTTTCTTT. Translating it yields CASSPGATLSPEAFF.

The chain is built from TRBV10-3 and TRBJ2-7; 7 bases are shared with TRBD1. From germline, CDR1 is ENHRY and CDR2 SYGVKD. Trimming removed 2 bases from V and 6 bases from J; junction bases left unmatched: 4. This CDR3 comprises 13 residues. As DNA, the CDR3 is TGTGCCATCAGTGAGGGGACAGACCTCGAGCAGTACTTC. Translating gives CAISEGTDLEQYF.

The chain is built from TRBV6-1 and TRBJ2-7; 7 bases align to TRBD2. This CDR3 comprises 15 residues. CDR1 is MNHNS and CDR2 is SASEGT in the germline V gene. V trimming: 3 bases; J trimming: 2 bases; junction bases outside the gene matches: 7. Written as DNA, the CDR3 is TGTGCCAGCAGTGATGGGAGGGCCGCGACCTACGAGCAGTACTTC. Protein: CASSDGRAATYEQYF.

The genes are TRBV5-1 and TRBJ1-3, with D perhaps matching TRBD1 (5 bases). This CDR3 has 15 residues. Trimming took 0 bases from V and 0 from J, leaving 7 bases between them. CDR1 and CDR2 (germline): SGHRS, YFSETQ. DNA of the CDR3: TGCGCCAGCAGCTTGGGGGGCCACTCTGGAAACACCATATATTTT. Its protein is CASSLGGHSGNTIYF.

The chain carries TRBV19 and TRBJ1-1; D might be TRBD1 (5 bases). The germline gives CDR1 LNHDA, CDR2 SQIVND (reference sequence). CDR3 size: 14 residues. V shed 3 bases and J shed 5 bases, with 13 bases lying between them. The CDR3 bases are TGTGCCAGTAGTATGTATTCCGGGGGAACTGAAGCTTTCTTT. It yields the protein CASSMYSGGTEAFF.